This T cell receptor (beta chain) comes out of a study of shared clonotypes between healthy human individuals. There are 17 residues in the CDR3. The V and J ends lost 3 bases and 2 bases, in that order; junction bases with no gene match: 7. Per germline, CDR1 SGHTA and CDR2 FQGTGA. Profiled with immunoSEQ multiplex PCR; TCRdb holds only in-frame clones, not every one. The sample shows millions of clones, more than 85% of them seen only once. J is TRBJ2-2 and V is TRBV7-3; 9 bases are a match to TRBD2. The TCR comes from a man aged 18-30 years in good health. Some clones in this sample may be carry-over from other donors' samples. Sequenced material: naive CD4+ T cells from PBMCs. Subset here: CD45RA+ positively selected. Here the CDR3 DNA reads TGTGCCAGCAGCTTGACGCTAGCGGGACGCAACACCGGGGAGCTGTTTTTT. This gives the protein CASSLTLAGRNTGELFF.